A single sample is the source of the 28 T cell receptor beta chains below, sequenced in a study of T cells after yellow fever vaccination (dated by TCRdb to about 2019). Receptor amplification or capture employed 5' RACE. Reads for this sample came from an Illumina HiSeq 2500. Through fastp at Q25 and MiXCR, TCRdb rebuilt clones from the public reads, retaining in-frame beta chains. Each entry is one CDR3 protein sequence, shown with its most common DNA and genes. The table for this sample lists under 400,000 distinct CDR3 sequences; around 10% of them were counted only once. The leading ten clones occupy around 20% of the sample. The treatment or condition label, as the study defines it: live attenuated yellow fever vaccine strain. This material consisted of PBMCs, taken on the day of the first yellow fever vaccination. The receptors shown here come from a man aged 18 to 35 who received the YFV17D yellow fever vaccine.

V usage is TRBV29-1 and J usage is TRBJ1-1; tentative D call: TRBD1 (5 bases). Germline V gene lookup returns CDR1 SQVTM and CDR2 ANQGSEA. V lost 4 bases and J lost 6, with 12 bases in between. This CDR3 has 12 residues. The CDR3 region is CSVAGRTAEAFF. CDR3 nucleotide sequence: TGCAGCGTTGCAGGGCGTACCGCTGAAGCTTTCTTT. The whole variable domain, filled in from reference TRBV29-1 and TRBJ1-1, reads SAVISQKPSRDICQRGTSLTIQCQVDSQVTMMFWYRQQPGQSLTLIATANQGSEATYESGFVIDKFPISRPNLTFSTLTVSNMSPEDSSIYLCSVAGRTAEAFFGQGTRLTVV.

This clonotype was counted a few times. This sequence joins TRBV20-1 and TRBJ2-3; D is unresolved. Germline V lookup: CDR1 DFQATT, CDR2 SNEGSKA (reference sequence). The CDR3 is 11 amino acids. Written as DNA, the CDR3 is TGCAGCGTAACAGGCACAGATACGCAGTATTTT. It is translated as CSVTGTDTQYF.

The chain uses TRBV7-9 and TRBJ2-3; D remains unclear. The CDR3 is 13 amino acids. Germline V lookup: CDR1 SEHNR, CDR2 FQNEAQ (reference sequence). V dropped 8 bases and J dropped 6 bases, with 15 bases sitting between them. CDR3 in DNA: TGTGCCAGCGAAAAATCTACCTGGGATACGCAGTATTTT. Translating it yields CASEKSTWDTQYF.

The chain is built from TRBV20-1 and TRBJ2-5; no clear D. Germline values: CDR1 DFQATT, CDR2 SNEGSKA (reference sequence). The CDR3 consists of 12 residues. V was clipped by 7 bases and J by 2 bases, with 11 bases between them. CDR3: CSGVANQETQYF. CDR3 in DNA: TGCAGTGGGGTGGCAAATCAAGAGACCCAGTACTTC.

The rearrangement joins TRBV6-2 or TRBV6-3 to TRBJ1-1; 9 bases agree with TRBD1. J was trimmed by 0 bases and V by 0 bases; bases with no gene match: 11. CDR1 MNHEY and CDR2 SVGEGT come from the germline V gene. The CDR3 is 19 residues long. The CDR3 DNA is TGTGCCAGCAGTTACTCCCCGACAGGGGGTAGGTACATGAACACTGAAGCTTTCTTT. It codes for CASSYSPTGGRYMNTEAFF.

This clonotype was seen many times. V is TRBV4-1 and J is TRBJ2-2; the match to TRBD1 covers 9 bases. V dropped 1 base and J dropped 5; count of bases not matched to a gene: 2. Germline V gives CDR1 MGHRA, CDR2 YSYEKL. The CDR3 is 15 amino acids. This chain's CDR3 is CASSQGDRVTGELFF. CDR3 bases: TGCGCCAGCAGCCAAGGGGACAGGGTGACCGGGGAGCTGTTTTTT.

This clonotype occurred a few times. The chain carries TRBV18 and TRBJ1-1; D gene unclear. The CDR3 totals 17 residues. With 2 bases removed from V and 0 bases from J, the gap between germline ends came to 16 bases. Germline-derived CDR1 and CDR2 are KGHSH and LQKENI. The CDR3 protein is CASSPGLQRTMNTEAFF. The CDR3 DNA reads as TGTGCCAGCTCACCAGGTCTTCAGCGTACAATGAACACTGAAGCTTTCTTT.

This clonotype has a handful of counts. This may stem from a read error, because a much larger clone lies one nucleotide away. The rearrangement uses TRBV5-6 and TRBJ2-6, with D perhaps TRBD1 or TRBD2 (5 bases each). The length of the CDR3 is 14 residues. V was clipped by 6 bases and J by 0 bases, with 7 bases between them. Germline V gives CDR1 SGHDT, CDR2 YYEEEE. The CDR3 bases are TGTGCCAGCATCGGGGCCTCTGGGGCCAACGTCCTGACTTTC. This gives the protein CASIGASGANVLTF.

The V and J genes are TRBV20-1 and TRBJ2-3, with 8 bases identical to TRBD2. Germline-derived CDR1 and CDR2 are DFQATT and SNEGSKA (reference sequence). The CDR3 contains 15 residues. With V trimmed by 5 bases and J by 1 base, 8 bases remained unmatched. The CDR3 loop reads CSAAGGAYGTDTQYF. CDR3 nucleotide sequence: TGCAGTGCTGCCGGGGGGGCTTATGGCACAGATACGCAGTATTTT.

CDR3 bases: TGCGCCAGCAGCGGAGGGACTAGCGGGGAAAGCAATGAGCAGTTCTTC. Translation: CASSGGTSGESNEQFF. The V call is TRBV5-1, the J call TRBJ2-1; 13 bases match TRBD2. The CDR3 extends over 16 amino acids. The V and J ends lost 4 bases and 6 bases, in that order; junction bases with no gene match: 7. Per germline, CDR1 SGHRS and CDR2 YFSETQ.

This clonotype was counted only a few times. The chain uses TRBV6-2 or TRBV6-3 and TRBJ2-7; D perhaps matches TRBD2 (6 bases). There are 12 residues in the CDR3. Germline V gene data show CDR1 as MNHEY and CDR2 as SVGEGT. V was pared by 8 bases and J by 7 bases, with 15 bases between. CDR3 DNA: TGTGCCAGCGGTAGCGGTTTCGGGGAGCAGTACTTC. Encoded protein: CASGSGFGEQYF.

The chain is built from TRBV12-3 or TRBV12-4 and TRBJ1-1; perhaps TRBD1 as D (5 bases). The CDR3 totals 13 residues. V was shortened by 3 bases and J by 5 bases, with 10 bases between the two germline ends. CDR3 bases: TGTGCCAGCAGTTTTCGGGGCCAAACTGAAGCTTTCTTT. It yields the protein CASSFRGQTEAFF.

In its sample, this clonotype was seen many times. The CDR3 protein is CASSYSGQATEAFF. DNA for the CDR3: TGTGCCAGCAGTTACTCTGGCCAGGCAACTGAAGCTTTCTTT. The chain recombines TRBV6-5 with TRBJ1-1; unclear D gene. Germline CDR1 MNHEY, CDR2 SVGAGI. There are 14 residues in the CDR3. Between the trimmed V and J ends, which lost 0 bases and 5 bases, there was a span of 10 bases.

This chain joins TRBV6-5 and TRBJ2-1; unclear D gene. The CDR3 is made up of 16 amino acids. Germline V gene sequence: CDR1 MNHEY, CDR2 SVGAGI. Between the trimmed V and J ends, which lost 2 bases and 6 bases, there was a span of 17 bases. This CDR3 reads CASSYVGGSRLNEQFF. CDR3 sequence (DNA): TGTGCCAGCAGTTACGTAGGCGGATCCCGCCTCAATGAGCAGTTCTTC.

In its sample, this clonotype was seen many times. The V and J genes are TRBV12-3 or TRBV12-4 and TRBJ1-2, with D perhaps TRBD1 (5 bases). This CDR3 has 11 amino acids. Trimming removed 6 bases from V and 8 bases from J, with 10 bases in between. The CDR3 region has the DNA TGTGCCAGCAGATCGGGGCTAGGCTACACCTTC. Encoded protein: CASRSGLGYTF.

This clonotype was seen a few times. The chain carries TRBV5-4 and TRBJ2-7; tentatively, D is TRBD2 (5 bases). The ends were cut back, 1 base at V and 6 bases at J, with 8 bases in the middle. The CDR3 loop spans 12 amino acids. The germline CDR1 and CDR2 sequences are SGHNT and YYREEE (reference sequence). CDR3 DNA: TGTGCCAGCAGCTTGTGGAGGTCCGAGCAGTACTTC. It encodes CASSLWRSEQYF.

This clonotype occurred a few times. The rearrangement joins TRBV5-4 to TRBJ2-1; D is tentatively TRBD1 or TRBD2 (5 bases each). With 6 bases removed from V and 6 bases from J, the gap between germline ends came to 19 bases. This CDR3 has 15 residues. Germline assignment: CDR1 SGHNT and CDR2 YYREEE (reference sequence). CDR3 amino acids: CASTAWDARFNEQFF. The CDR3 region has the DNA TGTGCCAGCACTGCGTGGGACGCCCGGTTCAATGAGCAGTTCTTC.

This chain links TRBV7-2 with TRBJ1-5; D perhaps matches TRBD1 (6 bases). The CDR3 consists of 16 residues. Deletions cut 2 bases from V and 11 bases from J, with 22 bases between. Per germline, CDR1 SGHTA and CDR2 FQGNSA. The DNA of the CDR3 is TGTGCCAGCAGCTTAAGTCGCGACAGGTGGCGTACGACCCAGCATTTT. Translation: CASSLSRDRWRTTQHF. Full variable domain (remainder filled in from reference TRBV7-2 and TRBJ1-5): GAGVSQSPSNKVTEKGKDVELRCDPISGHTALYWYRQSLGQGLEFLIYFQGNSAPDKSGLPSDRFSAERTGGSVSTLTIQRTQQEDSAVYLCASSLSRDRWRTTQHFGDGTRLSIL.

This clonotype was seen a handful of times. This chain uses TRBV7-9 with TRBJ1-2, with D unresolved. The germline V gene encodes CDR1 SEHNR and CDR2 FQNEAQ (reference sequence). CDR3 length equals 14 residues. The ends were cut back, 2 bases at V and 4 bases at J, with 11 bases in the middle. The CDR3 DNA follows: TGTGCCAGCAGCTTACTGGGGATCGCCTATGGCTACACCTTC. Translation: CASSLLGIAYGYTF.

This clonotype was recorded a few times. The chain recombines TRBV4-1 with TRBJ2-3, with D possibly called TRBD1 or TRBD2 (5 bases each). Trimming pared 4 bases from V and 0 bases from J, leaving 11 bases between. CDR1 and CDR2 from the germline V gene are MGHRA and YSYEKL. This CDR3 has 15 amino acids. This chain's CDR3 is CASSLWGMSTDTQYF. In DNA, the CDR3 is TGCGCCAGCAGCCTTTGGGGGATGAGCACAGATACGCAGTATTTT.

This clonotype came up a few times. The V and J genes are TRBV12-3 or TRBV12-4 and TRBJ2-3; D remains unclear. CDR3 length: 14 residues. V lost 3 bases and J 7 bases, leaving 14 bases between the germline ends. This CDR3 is CASSFPARRNTQYF. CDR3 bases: TGTGCCAGCAGTTTCCCCGCCCGGCGGAATACGCAGTATTTT.

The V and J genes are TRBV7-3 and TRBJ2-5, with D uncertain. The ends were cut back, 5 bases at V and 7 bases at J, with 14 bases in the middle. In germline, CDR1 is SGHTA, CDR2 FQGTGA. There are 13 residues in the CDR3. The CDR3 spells CASSHGPSGTQYF. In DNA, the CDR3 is TGTGCCAGCAGCCACGGCCCCTCAGGGACCCAGTACTTC.

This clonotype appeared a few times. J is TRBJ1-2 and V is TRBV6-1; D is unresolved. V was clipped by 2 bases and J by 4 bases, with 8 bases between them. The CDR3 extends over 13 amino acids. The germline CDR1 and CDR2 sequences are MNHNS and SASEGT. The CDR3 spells CASSENGIYGYTF. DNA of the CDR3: TGTGCCAGCAGTGAAAACGGAATCTATGGCTACACCTTC.

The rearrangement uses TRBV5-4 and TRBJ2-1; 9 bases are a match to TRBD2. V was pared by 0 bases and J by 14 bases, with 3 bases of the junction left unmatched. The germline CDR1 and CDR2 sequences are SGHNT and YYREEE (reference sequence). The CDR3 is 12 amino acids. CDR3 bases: TGTGCCAGCAGCTTGGGACTAGCGGCAAAGTTCTTC. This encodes CASSLGLAAKFF.

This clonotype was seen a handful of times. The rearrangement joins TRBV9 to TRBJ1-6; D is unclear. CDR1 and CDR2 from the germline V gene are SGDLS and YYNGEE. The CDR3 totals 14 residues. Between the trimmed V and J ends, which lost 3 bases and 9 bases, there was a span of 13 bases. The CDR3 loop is CASSAPTGGSPLHF. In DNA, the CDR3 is TGTGCCAGCAGCGCCCCGACGGGCGGTTCACCCCTCCACTTT.

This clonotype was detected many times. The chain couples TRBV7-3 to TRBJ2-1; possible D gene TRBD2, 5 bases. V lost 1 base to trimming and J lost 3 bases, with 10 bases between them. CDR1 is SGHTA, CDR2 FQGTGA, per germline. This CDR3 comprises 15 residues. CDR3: CASSLSGPYYNEQFF. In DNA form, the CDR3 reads TGTGCCAGCAGCTTAAGCGGGCCCTACTACAATGAGCAGTTCTTC.

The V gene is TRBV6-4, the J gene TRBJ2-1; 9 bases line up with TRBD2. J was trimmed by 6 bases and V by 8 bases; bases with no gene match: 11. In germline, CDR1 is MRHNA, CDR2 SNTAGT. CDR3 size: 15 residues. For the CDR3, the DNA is TGTGCCAGCGGGGAAGGCGGGGGGGCTATCAATGAGCAGTTCTTC. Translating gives CASGEGGGAINEQFF.

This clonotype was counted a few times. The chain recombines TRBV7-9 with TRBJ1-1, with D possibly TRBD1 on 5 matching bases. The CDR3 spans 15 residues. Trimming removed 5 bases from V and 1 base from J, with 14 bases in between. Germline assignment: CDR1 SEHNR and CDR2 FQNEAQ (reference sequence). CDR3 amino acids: CASSPRAQGNTEAFF. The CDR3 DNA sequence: TGTGCCAGCAGCCCGAGGGCCCAGGGGAACACTGAAGCTTTCTTT.